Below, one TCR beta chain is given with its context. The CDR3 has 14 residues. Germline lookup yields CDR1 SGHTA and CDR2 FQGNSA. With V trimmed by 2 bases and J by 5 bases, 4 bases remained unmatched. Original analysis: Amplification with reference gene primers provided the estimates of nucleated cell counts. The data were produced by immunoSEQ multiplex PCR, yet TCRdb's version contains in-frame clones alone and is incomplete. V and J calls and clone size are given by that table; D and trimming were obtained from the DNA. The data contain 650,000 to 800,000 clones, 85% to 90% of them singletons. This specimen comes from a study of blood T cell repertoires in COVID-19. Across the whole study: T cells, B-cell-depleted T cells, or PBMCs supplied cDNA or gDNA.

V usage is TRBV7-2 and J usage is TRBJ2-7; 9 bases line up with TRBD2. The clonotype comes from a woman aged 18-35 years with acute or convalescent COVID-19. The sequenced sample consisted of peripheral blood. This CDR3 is CASSLWASGDEQYF. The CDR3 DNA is TGTGCCAGCAGCTTATGGGCTAGCGGGGACGAGCAGTACTTC.